This record concerns one T cell receptor (beta chain) sequence. These data are taken from a study of tumor T cells in aggressive B-cell lymphoma. The protocol was immunoSEQ multiplex PCR, while the TCRdb copy is restricted to in-frame clones and leaves out a portion. The profile shows more than 3,000 clones, 85% of them singletons. The CDR3 spans 18 residues. The germline gives CDR1 SGHDN, CDR2 FVKESK. Trimming removed 2 bases at V and 0 bases at J, with 19 bases between. The chain couples TRBV14 to TRBJ1-1; D perhaps matches TRBD1 (5 bases). The receptor comes from an adult with diffuse large B cell lymphoma. Sample: tumor tissue. This CDR3 reads CASSQSALLWGMNTEAFF. Written as DNA, the CDR3 is TGTGCCAGCAGCCAAAGTGCTCTGCTCTGGGGCATGAACACTGAAGCTTTCTTT.